Listed below are T cell receptor beta chains from one sample, sequenced in a study of blood T cell repertoires in COVID-19. The repertoire was sequenced with immunoSEQ multiplex PCR; TCRdb's copy has only in-frame clones and lacks some. The sample lists 350,000 to 450,000 clones; roughly 89% were seen once. Sequenced material: PBMCs or T cells enriched from blood (not recorded which). These receptors all come from a woman in her twenties or thirties who had recovered from COVID-19. Each CDR3 is given with its conserved first and last residue. The D gene is left open where the match is weak. A row's size may be missing; if present it is once, few, many or a size class.

>TRBV11-2|NA|NA|TRBJ1-2
CASSLYGSYGYTF
TGTGCCAGCAGCTTATACGGGAGCTATGGCTACACCTTC
>TRBV6-5|TRBD2|NA|TRBJ2-7
CASSRGAGEHEQYF
TGTGCCAGCAGCCGGGGAGCGGGAGAACACGAGCAGTACTTC
>TRBV27|TRBD2|NA|TRBJ2-1
CASSSGTSGSNEQFF
TGTGCCAGCAGTTCCGGGACTAGCGGGAGTAATGAGCAGTTCTTC
>TRBV14|TRBD1|NA|TRBJ1-4
CASSQWGTGGRTNEKLFF
TGTGCCAGCAGCCAATGGGGGACAGGGGGCAGAACTAATGAAAAACTGTTTTTT
>TRBV6-4|NA|once|TRBJ1-4
CASSAPGGIRPNEKLFF
TGTGCCAGCAGCGCACCGGGAGGAATTCGACCTAATGAAAAACTGTTTTTT
>TRBV4-2|NA|NA|TRBJ1-3
CASSQEMSSRGRVSSGNTIYF
TGTGCCAGCAGCCAAGAGATGAGTTCTAGGGGCAGGGTGAGCTCTGGAAACACCATATATTTT
>TRBV30|NA|NA|TRBJ1-3
CAWNQGTGNTIYF
TGTGCCTGGAATCAGGGGACAGGAAACACCATATATTTT
>TRBV18|NA|once|TRBJ2-2
CASSPLSDTGELFF
TGTGCCAGCTCACCACTGTCGGACACCGGGGAGCTGTTTTTT
>TRBV9|NA|NA|TRBJ2-5
CASSVALSLQETQYF
TGTGCCAGCAGCGTAGCTCTGTCCCTTCAAGAGACCCAGTACTTC
>TRBV27|TRBD2|NA|TRBJ2-2
CASSSRLASNTGELFF
TGTGCCAGCAGTTCGCGACTAGCCTCGAACACCGGGGAGCTGTTTTTT
>TRBV19|TRBD1|few|TRBJ1-5
CASKTGTASNQPQHF
TGTGCCAGTAAAACCGGGACAGCTAGCAATCAGCCCCAGCATTTT
>TRBV15|NA|once|TRBJ2-1
CATSRGGQGNNEQFF
TGTGCCACCAGCAGAGGGGGGCAGGGGAACAATGAGCAGTTCTTC
>TRBV6-2/TRBV6-3|NA|NA|TRBJ2-7
CASSYLYEQYF
TGTGCCAGCAGTTATCTCTACGAGCAGTACTTC
>TRBV30|TRBD1|NA|TRBJ2-7
CAWSTPDRDSYEQYF
TGTGCCTGGAGTACCCCCGACAGGGACTCCTACGAGCAGTACTTC
>TRBV21-1|NA|NA|TRBJ2-1
CASSKEGSGGAHEQFF
TGTGCCAGCAGCAAAGAGGGTAGCGGGGGGGCCCATGAGCAGTTCTTC
>TRBV10-3|TRBD1|NA|TRBJ2-3
CAISEVGPGQGPPDTQYF
TGTGCCATCAGTGAGGTCGGCCCGGGACAGGGGCCTCCAGATACGCAGTATTTT
>TRBV7-2|TRBD2|NA|TRBJ2-7
CASSLSWTSGGYEQYF
TGTGCCAGCAGCTTATCCTGGACTAGCGGGGGCTACGAGCAGTACTTC
>TRBV6-5|TRBD2|NA|TRBJ2-1
CASSPTSSGGGEQFF
TGTGCCAGCAGCCCGACCTCTAGCGGGGGTGGTGAGCAGTTCTTC